This note documents a single T cell receptor beta chain sequence. Its antigen is not known. The data belong to a study of human T cells and chemical hapten exposure. The wider study: Each week of the roughly 26-week study, patients had diphenylcyclopropenone applied to the scalp. A patient group, mainly female, showed alopecia areata, totalis or universalis. Study-wide results and caveats: The donors suffered from alopecia, so their immune response may not match that of healthy people. Expanded TCRs produced significantly more large CDR3 similarity clusters than controls did.

Via MiXCR, TCRdb re-called the RACE reads, giving one row per CDR3 protein. In the table there are around 120,000 distinct CDR3 sequences, around 15% of which are singletons. Time point denoted: patch test 1, 2 weeks after DPC sensitization. Treatment of the sample: therapeutic diphenylcyclopropenone sensitization with weekly scalp DPC. The CDR3 contains 20 residues. Trimming took off 1 base at V and 0 bases at J, with 22 bases between the two ends. CDR1 MNHNY and CDR2 SVGAGI come from the germline V gene (reference sequence). The J gene is TRBJ1-5, the V gene TRBV6-6; D may be TRBD1 (5 bases). This material consisted of whole blood, taken in connection with sensitization to the hapten diphenylcyclopropenone (DPC). The TCR sequence derives from a young man with alopecia areata. Some clones in this sample may be carry-over from other donors' samples. DNA of the CDR3: TGTGCCAGCAGTTACTGGGGGGGACGCCAATACTCTTATAGCAATCAGCCCCAGCATTTT. Translation gives CASSYWGGRQYSYSNQPQHF.